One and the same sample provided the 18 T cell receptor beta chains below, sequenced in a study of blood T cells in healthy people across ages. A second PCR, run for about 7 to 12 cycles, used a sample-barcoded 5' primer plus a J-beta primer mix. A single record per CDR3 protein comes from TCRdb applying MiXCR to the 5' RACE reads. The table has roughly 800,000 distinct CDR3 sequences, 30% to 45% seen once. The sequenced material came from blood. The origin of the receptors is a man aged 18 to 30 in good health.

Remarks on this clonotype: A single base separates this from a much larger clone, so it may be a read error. This CDR3 reads CSASGAGQGRVNEQYF. The DNA of the CDR3 is TGCAGTGCTAGTGGAGCCGGACAGGGGAGGGTCAATGAGCAGTACTTC. The V and J genes are TRBV20-1 and TRBJ2-7, with TRBD1 matching 9 bases. The CDR3 contains 16 residues. The V segment lost 3 bases and the J segment 7 bases; nucleotides outside the gene matches: 16. The germline gives CDR1 DFQATT, CDR2 SNEGSKA (reference sequence).

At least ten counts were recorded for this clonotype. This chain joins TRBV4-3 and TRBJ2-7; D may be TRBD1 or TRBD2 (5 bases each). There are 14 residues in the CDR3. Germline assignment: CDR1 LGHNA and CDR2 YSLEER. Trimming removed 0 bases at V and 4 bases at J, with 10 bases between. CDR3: CASSQDQGRYEQYF. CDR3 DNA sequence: TGCGCCAGCAGCCAAGACCAGGGACGATACGAGCAGTACTTC.

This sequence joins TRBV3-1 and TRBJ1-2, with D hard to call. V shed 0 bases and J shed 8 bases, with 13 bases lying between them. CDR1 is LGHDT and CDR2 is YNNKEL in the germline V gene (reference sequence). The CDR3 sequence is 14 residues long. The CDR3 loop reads CASSQDSGNRGYTF. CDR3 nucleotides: TGTGCCAGCAGCCAAGATAGCGGGAATCGAGGCTACACCTTC.

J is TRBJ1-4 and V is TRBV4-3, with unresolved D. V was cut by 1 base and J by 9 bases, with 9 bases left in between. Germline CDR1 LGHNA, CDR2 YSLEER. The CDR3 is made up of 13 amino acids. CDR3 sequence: CASSQALGQKLFF. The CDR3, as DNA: TGCGCCAGCAGCCAAGCCTTAGGGCAAAAACTGTTTTTT.

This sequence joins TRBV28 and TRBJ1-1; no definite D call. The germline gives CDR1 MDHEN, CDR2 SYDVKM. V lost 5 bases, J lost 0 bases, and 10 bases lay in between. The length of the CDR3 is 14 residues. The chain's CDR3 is CASSPQRVNTEAFF. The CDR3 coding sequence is TGTGCCAGCAGTCCCCAGAGGGTGAACACTGAAGCTTTCTTT.

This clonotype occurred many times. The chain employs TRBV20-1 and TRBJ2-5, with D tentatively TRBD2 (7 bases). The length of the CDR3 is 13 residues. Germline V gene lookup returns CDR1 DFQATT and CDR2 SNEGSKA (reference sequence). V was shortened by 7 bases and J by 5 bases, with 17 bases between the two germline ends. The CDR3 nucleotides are TGCAGTGGGGAGGGGGGGTCGGGTGAGACCCAGTACTTC. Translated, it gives CSGEGGSGETQYF.

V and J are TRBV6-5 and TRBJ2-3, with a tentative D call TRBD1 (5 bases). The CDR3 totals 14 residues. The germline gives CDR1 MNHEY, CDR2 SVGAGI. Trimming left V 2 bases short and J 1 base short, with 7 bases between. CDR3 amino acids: CASSYLRGTDTQYF. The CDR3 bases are TGTGCCAGCAGTTACCTCAGGGGCACAGATACGCAGTATTTT.

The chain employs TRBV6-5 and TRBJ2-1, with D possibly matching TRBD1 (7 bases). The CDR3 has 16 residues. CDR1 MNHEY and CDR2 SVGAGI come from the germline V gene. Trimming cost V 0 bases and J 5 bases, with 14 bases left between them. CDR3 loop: CASSYSGRGANNEQFF. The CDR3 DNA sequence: TGTGCCAGCAGTTACTCGGGCAGGGGGGCCAACAATGAGCAGTTCTTC.

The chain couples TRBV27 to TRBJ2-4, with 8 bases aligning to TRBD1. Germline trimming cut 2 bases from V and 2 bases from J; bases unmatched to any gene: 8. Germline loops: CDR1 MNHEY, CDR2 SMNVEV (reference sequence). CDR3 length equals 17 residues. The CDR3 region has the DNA TGTGCCAGCAGTTTACGGGCAGGGGGCGAGTCCAAAAACATTCAGTACTTC. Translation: CASSLRAGGESKNIQYF.

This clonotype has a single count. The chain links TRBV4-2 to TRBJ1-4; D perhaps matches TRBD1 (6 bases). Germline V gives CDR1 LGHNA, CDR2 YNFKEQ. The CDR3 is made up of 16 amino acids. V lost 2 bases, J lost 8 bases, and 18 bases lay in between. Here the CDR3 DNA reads TGTGCCAGCAGCCAAAACCCGCAGGGGCTGCGGGAAAAACTGTTTTTT. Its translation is CASSQNPQGLREKLFF.

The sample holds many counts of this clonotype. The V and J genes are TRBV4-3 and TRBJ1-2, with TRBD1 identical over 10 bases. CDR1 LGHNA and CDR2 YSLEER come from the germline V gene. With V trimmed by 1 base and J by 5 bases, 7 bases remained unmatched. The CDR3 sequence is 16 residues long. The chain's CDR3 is CASSQVPTGGGYGYTF. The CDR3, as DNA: TGCGCCAGCAGCCAAGTCCCGACAGGGGGCGGGTATGGCTACACCTTC.

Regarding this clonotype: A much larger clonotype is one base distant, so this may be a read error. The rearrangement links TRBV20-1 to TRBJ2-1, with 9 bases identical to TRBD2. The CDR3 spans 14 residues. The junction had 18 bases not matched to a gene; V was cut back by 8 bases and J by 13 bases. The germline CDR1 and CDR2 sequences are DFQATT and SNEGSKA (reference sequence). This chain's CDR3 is CSPGRETSGETQFF. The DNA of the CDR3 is TGCAGTCCCGGTCGGGAGACTAGCGGAGAGACCCAGTTCTTC.

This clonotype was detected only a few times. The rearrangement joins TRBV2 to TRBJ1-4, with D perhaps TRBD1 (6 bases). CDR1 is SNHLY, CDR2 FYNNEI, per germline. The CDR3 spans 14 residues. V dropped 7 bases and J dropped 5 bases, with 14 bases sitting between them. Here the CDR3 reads CASNKDSKNEKLFF. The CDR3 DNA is TGTGCCAGCAATAAGGACAGCAAAAATGAAAAACTGTTTTTT.

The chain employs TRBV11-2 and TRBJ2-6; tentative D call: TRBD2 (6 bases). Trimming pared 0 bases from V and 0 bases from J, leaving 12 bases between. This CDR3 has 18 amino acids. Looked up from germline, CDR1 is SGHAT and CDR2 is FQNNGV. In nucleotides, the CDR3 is TGTGCCAGCAGCTTAGATCGGAGGGGAGTCTCTGGGGCCAACGTCCTGACTTTC. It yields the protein CASSLDRRGVSGANVLTF.

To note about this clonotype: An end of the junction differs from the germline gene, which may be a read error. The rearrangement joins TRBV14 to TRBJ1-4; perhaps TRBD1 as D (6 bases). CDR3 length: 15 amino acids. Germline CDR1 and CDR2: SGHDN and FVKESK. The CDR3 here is CTSSPGGQSNEKLFF. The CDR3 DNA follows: TGTACCAGCAGCCCTGGGGGACAAAGTAATGAAAAACTGTTTTTT.

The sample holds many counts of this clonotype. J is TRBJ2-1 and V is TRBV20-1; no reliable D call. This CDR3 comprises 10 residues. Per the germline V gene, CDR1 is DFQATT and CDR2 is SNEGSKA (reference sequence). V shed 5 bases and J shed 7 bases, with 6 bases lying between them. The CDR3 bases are TGCAGTGCTCGTAGTAATGAGCAGTTCTTC. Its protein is CSARSNEQFF.

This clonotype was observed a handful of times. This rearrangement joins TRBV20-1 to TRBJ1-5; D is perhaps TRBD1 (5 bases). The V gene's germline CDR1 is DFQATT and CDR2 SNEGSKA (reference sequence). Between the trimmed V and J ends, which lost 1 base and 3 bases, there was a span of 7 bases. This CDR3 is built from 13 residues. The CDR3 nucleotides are TGCAGTGCTAGAGGACAGTACAATCAGCCCCAGCATTTT. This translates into CSARGQYNQPQHF.

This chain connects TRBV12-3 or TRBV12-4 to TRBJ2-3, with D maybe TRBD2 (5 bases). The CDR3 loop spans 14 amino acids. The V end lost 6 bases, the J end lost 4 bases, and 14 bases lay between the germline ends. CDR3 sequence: CASSGERRADTQYF. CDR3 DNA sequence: TGTGCCAGCAGCGGTGAGCGGAGAGCAGATACGCAGTATTTT.